The 4 T cell receptor beta chains presented below share a single source sample, sequenced in a study of T-cell memory formation after mild COVID-19. TCRdb analysed the 5' RACE reads with MiXCR anew, one entry per CDR3 protein. The repertoire includes roughly 400,000 distinct CDR3 sequences, approximately 24% of them detected once, and 7% to 9.5% sits in the top ten. The sample consisted of PBMCs or a T cell subset sorted from them (not recorded which). All receptors come from an adult woman who had mild COVID-19 (a few samples of this study predate the infection). Cell type and time point are not known.

In its sample, this clonotype was seen a few times. Germline is not matched at one junction end, which may reflect a read error. The chain links TRBV7-2 to TRBJ2-7, with D possibly being TRBD2 (7 bases). The CDR3 length is 15 residues. Germline V gives CDR1 SGHTA, CDR2 FQGNSA. CDR3 sequence (DNA): TGTGCCAGCAGCCCAGAGGGGGTAGCGGGCCCTCAGCGACGCTTC. Amino acids: CASSPEGVAGPQRRF.

This clonotype has more than one count but fewer than ten. The chain carries TRBV7-9 and TRBJ2-1; 12 bases agree with TRBD2. The CDR3 contains 14 residues. Germline V gene data show CDR1 as SEHNR and CDR2 as FQNEAQ (reference sequence). The trim removed 6 bases at V and 7 bases at J, leaving 4 bases unmatched. In DNA, the CDR3 is TGTGCCAGCAGTCTCGGACTAGCGGGGAATGAGCAGTTCTTC. Its translation: CASSLGLAGNEQFF.

The V gene is TRBV7-2, the J gene TRBJ2-7, with 7 bases matching TRBD1. CDR1 and CDR2 (germline): SGHTA, FQGNSA. The V gene end was trimmed by 5 bases and the J gene end by 6 bases; junction bases not matched to a gene: 7. CDR3 size: 13 residues. DNA of the CDR3: TGTGCCAGCAGCACGCCGACAGGGATCGAGCAGTACTTC. This encodes CASSTPTGIEQYF.

The rearrangement links TRBV7-8 to TRBJ2-1; D might be TRBD2 (6 bases). CDR1 is SGHVS, CDR2 FQNEAQ, per germline. Trimming removed 2 bases from V and 5 bases from J, with 7 bases in between. The CDR3 contains 13 residues. In DNA form, the CDR3 reads TGTGCCAGCAGCTTACGGGAGCACAATGAGCAGTTCTTC. Encoded protein: CASSLREHNEQFF.